This T cell receptor beta chain was captured in a study of blood T cell repertoires in COVID-19. About the study: Acute-phase and convalescent COVID-19 samples originated in the United States, Italy and Spain.

Using immunoSEQ multiplex PCR, the repertoire was profiled, and TCRdb retains in-frame clones only, with some absent. This table has 60,000 to 90,000 clones, about nine tenths appearing once. This CDR3 has 14 amino acids. Germline CDR1 is SGHTA and CDR2 is FQGNSA. The V gene end was trimmed by 3 bases and the J gene end by 10 bases; junction bases not matched to a gene: 10. The chain couples TRBV7-2 to TRBJ1-1; 8 nucleotides agree with TRBD1. The receptor was isolated from a woman over 75 with acute or convalescent COVID-19. The sample was peripheral blood. The chain's CDR3 is CASSFFLTGEGAFF. The CDR3 bases are TGTGCCAGCAGCTTTTTCCTGACAGGGGAGGGAGCTTTCTTT.